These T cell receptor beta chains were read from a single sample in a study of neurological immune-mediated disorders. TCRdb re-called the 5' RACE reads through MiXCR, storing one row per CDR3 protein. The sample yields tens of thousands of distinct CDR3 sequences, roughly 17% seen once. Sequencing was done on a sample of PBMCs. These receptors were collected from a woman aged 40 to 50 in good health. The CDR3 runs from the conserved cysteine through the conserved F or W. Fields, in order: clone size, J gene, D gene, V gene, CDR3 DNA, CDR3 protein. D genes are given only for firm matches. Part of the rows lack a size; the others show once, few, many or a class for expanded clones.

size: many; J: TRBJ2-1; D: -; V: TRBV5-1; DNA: TGCGCCAGCACCGGGACCCGGAATGAGCAGTTCTTC; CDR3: CASTGTRNEQFF
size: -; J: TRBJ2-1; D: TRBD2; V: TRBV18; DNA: TGTGCCAGCTCACCACTAGCGGGGGGTGACAATGAGCAGTTCTTC; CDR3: CASSPLAGGDNEQFF
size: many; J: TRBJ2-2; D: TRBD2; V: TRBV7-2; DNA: TGTGCCAGCAGCTGGACTAGCGGGGGGGCGTATGACGGGGAGCTGTTTTTT; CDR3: CASSWTSGGAYDGELFF
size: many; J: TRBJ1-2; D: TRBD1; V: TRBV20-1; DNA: TGCAGTGCTACCGACAGGGGACCCTATGGCTACACCTTC; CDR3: CSATDRGPYGYTF
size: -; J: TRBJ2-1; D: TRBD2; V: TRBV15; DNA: TGTGCCACCAGCGGCGGGAGTTCTGTAGGTGATCAGTTCTTC; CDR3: CATSGGSSVGDQFF
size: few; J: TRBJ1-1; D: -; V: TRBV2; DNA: TGTGCCAGCAGGGTTGGGGTTTGGGGGAACACTGAAGCTTTCTTT; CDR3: CASRVGVWGNTEAFF
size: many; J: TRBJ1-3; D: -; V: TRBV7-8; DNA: TGTGCCAGCAGCGTTGACAGCTCTGGAAACACCATATATTTT; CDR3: CASSVDSSGNTIYF
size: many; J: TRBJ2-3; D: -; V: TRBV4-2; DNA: TGTGCCAGCAGCCAAGATCGAAGCGGAGGTCCGGCAGATACGCAGTATTTT; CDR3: CASSQDRSGGPADTQYF
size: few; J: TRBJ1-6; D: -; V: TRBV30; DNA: TGTGCCTGGAAAATAGTAGCGGATTCACCCCTCCACTTT; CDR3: CAWKIVADSPLHF
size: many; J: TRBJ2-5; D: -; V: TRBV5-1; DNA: TGCGCCAGCAGCTTGGGACAGGCCGGTCGAGAGACCCAGTACTTC; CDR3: CASSLGQAGRETQYF
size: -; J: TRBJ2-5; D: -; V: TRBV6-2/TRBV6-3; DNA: TGTGCCAGCAGTTGGATCAAGGGGGGGACCCAGTACTTC; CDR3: CASSWIKGGTQYF
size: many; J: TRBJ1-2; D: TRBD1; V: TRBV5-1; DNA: TGCGCCAGCAGCTTCCCGGGACAGTCTGGCTACACCTTC; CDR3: CASSFPGQSGYTF
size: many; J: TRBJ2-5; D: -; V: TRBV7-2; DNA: TGTGCCAGCAGCTTCGGGGTGAGGGAGACCCAGTACTTC; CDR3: CASSFGVRETQYF
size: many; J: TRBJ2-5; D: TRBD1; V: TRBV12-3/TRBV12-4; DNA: TGTGCCAGCAGGGGACAGGGGGTGGGGACCCAGTACTTC; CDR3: CASRGQGVGTQYF
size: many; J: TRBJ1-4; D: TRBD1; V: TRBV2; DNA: TGTGCCAGTACCCCGGGGACAGGGGCTGAAAAACTGTTTTTT; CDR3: CASTPGTGAEKLFF
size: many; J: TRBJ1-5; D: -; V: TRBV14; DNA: TGTGCCAGCAGCCAATCTCACGGTCAGCCCCAGCATTTT; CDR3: CASSQSHGQPQHF
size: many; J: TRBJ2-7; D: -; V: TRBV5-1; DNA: TGCGCCAGCCACCCCGAGGGGGGCTCCTACGAGCAGTACTTC; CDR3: CASHPEGGSYEQYF
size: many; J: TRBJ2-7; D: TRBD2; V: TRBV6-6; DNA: TGTGCCAGCAGACTTAGCGGGGGGTCCTACGAGCAGTACTTC; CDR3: CASRLSGGSYEQYF
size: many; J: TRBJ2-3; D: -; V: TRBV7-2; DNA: TGTGCCAGCAGCCTCTCCGGGGCGGGGCCCACAGATACGCAGTATTTT; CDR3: CASSLSGAGPTDTQYF
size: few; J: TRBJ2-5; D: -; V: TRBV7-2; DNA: TGTGCCAGCAGCTTTGGAGGGGCCGGGGAGACCCAGTACTTC; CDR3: CASSFGGAGETQYF
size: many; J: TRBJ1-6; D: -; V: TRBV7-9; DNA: TGTGCCAGCAGCTTCGACAGTCTCGGTTCACCCCTCCACTTT; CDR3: CASSFDSLGSPLHF
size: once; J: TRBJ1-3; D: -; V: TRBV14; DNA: TGTGCCAGCAGACACGCCGGGGGAGATGGAAACACCATATATTTT; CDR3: CASRHAGGDGNTIYF
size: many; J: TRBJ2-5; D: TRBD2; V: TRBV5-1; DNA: TGCGCCAGCAGAAAAGCCGGACTAGCGGATCAAGAGACCCAGTACTTC; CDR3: CASRKAGLADQETQYF
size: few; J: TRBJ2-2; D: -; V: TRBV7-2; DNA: TGTGCCAGCAGCTTACAAGTGGGCCCCGGGGAGCTGTTTTTT; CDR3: CASSLQVGPGELFF
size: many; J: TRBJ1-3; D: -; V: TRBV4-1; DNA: TGCGCCAGCACCCTAGTCCTGGCGGGGGCTGGAAACACCATATATTTT; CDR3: CASTLVLAGAGNTIYF
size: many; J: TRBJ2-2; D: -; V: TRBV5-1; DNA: TGCGCCAGCAGGAAGGGTTATGGGACCTCTCTAAGCACCGGGGAGCTGTTTTTT; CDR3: CASRKGYGTSLSTGELFF
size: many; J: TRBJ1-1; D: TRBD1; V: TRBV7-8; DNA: TGTGCCAGCAGCTTTGGACAGGGCACTGAAGCTTTCTTT; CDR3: CASSFGQGTEAFF
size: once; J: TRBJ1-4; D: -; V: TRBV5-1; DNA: TGCGCCAGCAGCTTGGAGGGCAGGTTACATGAAAAACTGTTTTTT; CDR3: CASSLEGRLHEKLFF
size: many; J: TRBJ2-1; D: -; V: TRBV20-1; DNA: TGCAGTGCTAGGTTCGGTGGGGGGACACTCCTCAACAATGAGCAGTTCTTC; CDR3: CSARFGGGTLLNNEQFF
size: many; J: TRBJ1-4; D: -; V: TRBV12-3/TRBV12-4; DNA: TGTGCCAGCAGTCCCCAGAGCCCAACTAATGAAAAACTGTTTTTT; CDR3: CASSPQSPTNEKLFF
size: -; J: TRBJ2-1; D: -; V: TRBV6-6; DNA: TGTGCCAGCAGTTACGGGTCCGCCGGCGACAATGAGCAGTTCTTC; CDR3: CASSYGSAGDNEQFF
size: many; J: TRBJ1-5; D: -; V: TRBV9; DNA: TGTGCCAGCAGCCAGGGGAATAGCAATCAGCCCCAGCATTTT; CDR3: CASSQGNSNQPQHF
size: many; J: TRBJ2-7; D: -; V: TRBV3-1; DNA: TGTGCCAGCAGCCGCGCATCTCTAGGCTATGACGAGCAGTACTTC; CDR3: CASSRASLGYDEQYF
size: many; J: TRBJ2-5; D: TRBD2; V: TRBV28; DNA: TGTGCCAGCAGTTTAGGGCGGGGGGGCCTAGAGACCCAGTACTTC; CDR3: CASSLGRGGLETQYF
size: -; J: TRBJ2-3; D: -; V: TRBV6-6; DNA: TGTGCCAGCAGTTACTTTCGGGTGACAGATACGCAGTATTTT; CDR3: CASSYFRVTDTQYF
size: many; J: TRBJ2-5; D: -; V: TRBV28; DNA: TGTGCCAGCTCCGTGGGTCAAGAGACCCAGTACTTC; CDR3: CASSVGQETQYF
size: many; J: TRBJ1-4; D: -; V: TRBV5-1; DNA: TGCGCCAGCAGCGGGGGGGCCGCAACTAATGAAAAACTGTTTTTT; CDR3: CASSGGAATNEKLFF
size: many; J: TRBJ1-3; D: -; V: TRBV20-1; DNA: TGCAGTGCTAAAGGGGACCGAGACTCTGGAAACACCATATATTTT; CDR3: CSAKGDRDSGNTIYF
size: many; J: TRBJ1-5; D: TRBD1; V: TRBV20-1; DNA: TGCAGTGCTAGTGAGCCGGACAGGGGCGGAATAGTTGGCAATCAGCCCCAGCATTTT; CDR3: CSASEPDRGGIVGNQPQHF